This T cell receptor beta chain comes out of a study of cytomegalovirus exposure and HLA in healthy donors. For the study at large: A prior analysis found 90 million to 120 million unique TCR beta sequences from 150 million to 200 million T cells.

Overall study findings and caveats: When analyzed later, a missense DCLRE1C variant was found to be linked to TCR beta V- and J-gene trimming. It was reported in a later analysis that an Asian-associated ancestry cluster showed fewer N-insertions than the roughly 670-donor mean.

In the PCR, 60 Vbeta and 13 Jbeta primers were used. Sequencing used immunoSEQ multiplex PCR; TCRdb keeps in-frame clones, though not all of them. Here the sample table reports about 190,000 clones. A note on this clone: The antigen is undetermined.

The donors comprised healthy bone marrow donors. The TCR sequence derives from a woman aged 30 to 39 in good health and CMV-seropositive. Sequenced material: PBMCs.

The DNA of the CDR3 is TGTGCCAGCAGCGTAGAGGCCAGCGGTAATGAAAAACTGTTTTTT. Its translation: CASSVEASGNEKLFF. The rearrangement links TRBV9 to TRBJ1-4; D gene unclear. The germline CDR1 and CDR2 sequences are SGDLS and YYNGEE. Trimming removed 0 bases from V and 4 bases from J, with 10 bases in between. The CDR3 is 15 residues long.